The rows below give T cell receptor beta chains drawn from one sample of a study of blood T cell repertoires in COVID-19. Generated by immunoSEQ multiplex PCR, the TCRdb table keeps only in-frame clones and is missing some. The sample carries a few hundred thousand clones, around 88% recorded once. Sequences were obtained from peripheral blood. All receptors come from a woman aged 25 to 39 with COVID-19, enrolled during active disease. CDR3s include the opening cysteine and the closing phenylalanine or tryptophan. D genes are given only for firm matches. Rows give clone size only sometimes, using once, few, many, or a class for an expanded clone.

CDR3nt,CDR3aa,abundance,len,v_gene,d_gene,j_gene
TGTGCCAGCAGCTTAGTAGCTTGGGACAGCAGTAGAGATACGCAGTATTTT,CASSLVAWDSSRDTQYF,-,17,TRBV7-9,TRBD1,TRBJ2-3
TGCGCCAGCAGCCAAGATAGCGGGGGGGCCGGGGAGACCCAGTACTTC,CASSQDSGGAGETQYF,once,16,TRBV4-3,TRBD2,TRBJ2-5
TGTGCCAGCAGCTTAAGAGCGGGGGCAGGGACCGGGGAGCTGTTTTTT,CASSLRAGAGTGELFF,-,16,TRBV7-9,TRBD2,TRBJ2-2
TGTGCCAGCAGCTTAAGGCTAGCGGGAGGAGGCAATGAGCAGTTCTTC,CASSLRLAGGGNEQFF,once,16,TRBV7-2,TRBD2,TRBJ2-1
TGCGCCAGCAACCAAGGACTAGCGGAGTACAATGAGCAGTTCTTC,CASNQGLAEYNEQFF,-,15,TRBV4-3,TRBD2,TRBJ2-1
TGCGCCAGCAGCCCTTGGCGCGGGAGCTCCTACAATGAGCAGTTCTTC,CASSPWRGSSYNEQFF,-,16,TRBV5-1,TRBD2,TRBJ2-1
TGTGCCAGTAGTTTGAGACAGGGGGCGGTCAACACTGAAGCTTTCTTT,CASSLRQGAVNTEAFF,once,16,TRBV19,TRBD1,TRBJ1-1
TGTGCCAGTAGTATAGGGACACTGAACACTGAAGCTTTCTTT,CASSIGTLNTEAFF,-,14,TRBV19,-,TRBJ1-1
TGTGCCAGCAGCTTAGATACCGGCTACGAGCAGTACTTC,CASSLDTGYEQYF,-,13,TRBV7-2,-,TRBJ2-7
TGTGCCACCCGAGGGGGAAACAATGAGCAGTTCTTC,CATRGGNNEQFF,-,12,TRBV10-3,-,TRBJ2-1
TGTGCCAGCTCACCAAACCCAGGCTCTGGAAACACCATATATTTT,CASSPNPGSGNTIYF,-,15,TRBV18,-,TRBJ1-3
TGTGCCAGTAGTATACTGGGGGCAGGGACCTACACCGGGGAGCTGTTTTTT,CASSILGAGTYTGELFF,few,17,TRBV19,-,TRBJ2-2
TGTGCCAGCAGCCGGAATCGGGGCTACGAGCAGTACTTC,CASSRNRGYEQYF,-,13,TRBV28,-,TRBJ2-7
TGTGCCACCGAAGGGGGCTTTATGAACACTGAAGCTTTCTTT,CATEGGFMNTEAFF,-,14,TRBV10-3,TRBD1,TRBJ1-1
TGTGCCAGCAGGAGCGGGGGCCGCGATACGCAGTATTTT,CASRSGGRDTQYF,-,13,TRBV7-8,TRBD2,TRBJ2-3
TGCAGCGTTGGACAGGGAGACACCGGGGAGCTGTTTTTT,CSVGQGDTGELFF,-,13,TRBV29-1,TRBD1,TRBJ2-2
TGTGCCAGCAGCTTAGGACTAGTTGCCTACAATGAGCAGTTCTTC,CASSLGLVAYNEQFF,once,15,TRBV7-6,-,TRBJ2-1
TGTGCCACCAGCAGGGGGACAGAAGGTTCACCCCTCCACTTT,CATSRGTEGSPLHF,-,14,TRBV15,TRBD1,TRBJ1-6
TGTGCCAGCAGTGACAGGGGAAATGGCTACACCTTC,CASSDRGNGYTF,-,12,TRBV6-1,-,TRBJ1-2
TGTGCCAGCAGCCAACCCGTGAGGGAGACCCAGTACTTC,CASSQPVRETQYF,-,13,TRBV7-2,-,TRBJ2-5
TGTGCCAGCAGCCTCCCGGACAGGGGACGTCAGCCCCAGCATTTT,CASSLPDRGRQPQHF,-,15,TRBV28,TRBD1,TRBJ1-5
TGTGCCAGCAGCTTAACAGTTGCCCCACAGGGTTCTGGAAACACCATATATTTT,CASSLTVAPQGSGNTIYF,-,18,TRBV7-9,-,TRBJ1-3
TGTGCCAGCTCACGACAGGACAGCTCGAACACCGGGGAGCTGTTTTTT,CASSRQDSSNTGELFF,-,16,TRBV18,-,TRBJ2-2